This T cell receptor beta chain was identified during a study of blood T cell repertoires in COVID-19. Across the whole study: Acute-phase and convalescent COVID-19 samples originated in the United States, Italy and Spain. The cDNA or gDNA used as material had been derived from T cells, B-cell-depleted T cells, or PBMCs.

As originally analysed: It was from reference gene primer amplification that nucleated cell counts were estimated. Profiled with immunoSEQ multiplex PCR; TCRdb holds only in-frame clones, not every one. V, J and clone size derive from that table, while D and trimming were established from the DNA sequence. The repertoire consists of roughly 95,000 clones, with around 76% occurring once and the leading ten covering approximately 20%. This clone showed up just a few times. The V end lost 7 bases, the J end lost 2 bases, and 17 bases lay between the germline ends. The CDR3 extends over 15 amino acids. CDR1 SNHLY and CDR2 FYNNEI come from the germline V gene.

The V call is TRBV2, the J call TRBJ1-2; D perhaps matches TRBD1 (5 bases). The sequence was obtained from a man at least 80 years old with acute or convalescent COVID-19. Sequenced sample: peripheral blood. CDR3 sequence reads: CASNQAGGRNYGYTF. The CDR3 nucleotides are TGTGCCAGCAATCAGGCCGGGGGTAGGAACTATGGCTACACCTTC.